This T cell receptor (beta chain) was profiled in a study of blood T cell repertoires in COVID-19 (dated by TCRdb to 2018 to 2021). Turning to the overall study: The collaborator samples originated in the United States, Italy and Spain and spanned the acute and convalescent phases of COVID-19. The prospective study material was composed of cDNA or gDNA derived from T cells, B-cell-depleted T cells, or PBMCs. Deeply sampled blood TCRbeta repertoires from subjects exposed to, actively infected with, or recovered from COVID-19 were included in the dataset. The repertoires were released in a freely available public database meant as a resource for research on the immune response to SARS-CoV-2. Samples were obtained from the ongoing ImmuneRACE study (first 160 participants) and from 1,254 subjects provided by 6 global collaborators. The sample metadata nearly always contained a de-identified subject ID, COVID-19 status, age in years and sex. Where HLA class I and class II types were available, the types were taken from metadata supplied by the sample provider, not from assay-based typing. Study-wide conclusions, independent of this receptor: The amount of clinical and demographic metadata varied by source and participant and was provided uncurated.

For this clone: Which antigen it targets is not known. Per-base qualities were not stored, and no clone one base away is much larger.

Each collaborating institution followed its own protocols to collect whole blood in K2EDTA tubes. For TCRbeta analysis, collaborator samples were shipped as frozen whole blood, as isolated PBMCs, or as DNA extracted from either sample type. The germline V gene yields SGHDN for CDR1 and FVKESK for CDR2. V was cut back by 8 bases and J by 5 bases, leaving a gap of 18 bases between them. The CDR3 numbers 14 residues from cysteine through phenylalanine. The sequence is cut down to CDR3 DNA, 42 bases in frame from base 1. TCRbeta CDR3 regions were amplified from genomic DNA by means of the immunoSEQ Assay, a bias-controlled multiplex PCR. For the original study's pipeline: The number of nucleated cells in each sample was estimated from the amplification of reference gene primers within the assay. To quantify the absolute abundance of each unique TCRbeta CDR3 rearrangement, sequence reads were collapsed and filtered. For each sample, productive Simpson clonality was calculated as the square root of Simpson's diversity index across productive rearrangements. TCRdb's version of the immuneACCESS table is confined to in-frame rearrangements and falls short of the full clone set. An unresolved V gene accounts for under half of the shortfall where checked; the remainder is of unknown origin. The DNA was the basis for D and trimming; V, J and clone size are from that table. This sample lists around 110,000 clones; over 75% were detected once. The ten largest clones add up to 3.5% to 5.5% of the sample.

The sequencing sample was made of peripheral blood. The chain is assembled from TRBV14 and TRBJ2-5; TRBD2 could be the D gene, as 7 bases match. This sequence was found in a woman in her 70s with acute or convalescent COVID-19. The DNA reads TGTGCCAGCTCTTACGGGGGGCTTGAGGAGACCCAGTACTTC. It translates as CASSYGGLEETQYF. Reference TRBV14 and TRBJ2-5 proteins supply the regions before and after the CDR3; the full variable domain is: EAGVTQFPSHSVIEKGQTVTLRCDPISGHDNLYWYRRVMGKEIKFLLHFVKESKQDESGMPNNRFLAERTGGTYSTLKVQPAELEDSGVYFCASSYGGLEETQYFGPGTRLLVL.